This TCR beta chain was observed in a study of spatial heterogeneity in lung cancer (dated by TCRdb to between 2019 and 2020). At the level of the whole study: More beta-chain than alpha-chain transcripts were consistently detected, likely reflecting higher beta-chain transcript abundance. In the raw uncorrected reads, each unique combination of TCR and UMI appeared more than ten times on average. In non-small cell lung cancer, the study quantitatively compared TCR alpha and beta repertoires across several tumor regions, matched nontumor lung, and blood. Nonsynonymous mutation counts, determined by whole-exome sequencing of tumor tissue, were related to TCR repertoire features. Both alpha and beta chains were TCR-sequenced in 200 to 250 tumor regions, fewer than 80 matched nontumor lung samples and around 50 PBMC samples obtained at surgery.

The investigation overall reported the following: Confirming at a functional level the hypothesis that regional TCRs recognize regional mutations was considered to require additional single-cell paired TCR alpha and beta sequencing. Ubiquitous expanded tumor TCRs were found in blood more often at tumor resection than at routine follow-up.

Library construction relied on 5' RACE. Sequencer: NextSeq 500. In the TCR library protocol, a unique molecular identifier was attached to each TCR cDNA molecule so that PCR and sequencing errors could be corrected. The original pipeline was this. Decombinator tools were used for TCR identification, UMI-based error correction and CDR3 extraction. Expanded TCRs were defined as those above a frequency of 2 per 1,000, corresponding to the top 1% of the tumor frequency distribution. Renyi diversity was calculated using the R vegan package after each repertoire was subsampled 100 times to 5,000 TCRs. CDR3 similarity networks were built from amino acid triplet string-kernel similarity, connecting CDR3s with pairwise similarity above 0.82. TCRdb cleaned the public reads at Q25 with fastp, built clones with MiXCR and kept in-frame beta chains. Rows with one shared CDR3 protein collapse into an entry with the most common genes and DNA. None of the V and J calls come from the authors' own analysis; TCRdb made them. The sample includes about 45,000 distinct CDR3 sequences, with over 9.5% observed a single time. In total, the top ten clones hold roughly 40% of the sample.

From cysteine to phenylalanine, the CDR3 is 13 amino acids long. Here the CDR3 DNA is all that survives: 39 bases in frame from base 1. Per the germline V gene (reference sequence), SEHNR is the CDR1 and FQNEAQ is the CDR2. The V end loses 6 bases and the J end loses 0 bases, and a stretch of 8 bases separates them. The label giving this sample's time point can be read as: sample taken at primary tumor resection. Without any cell sorting, TCR sequencing was performed on whole RNA extracted either from tumor and nontumor lung tissue or from cryopreserved PBMC samples. The donors were 65 to 90 patients from the lung TRACERx cohort who had early-stage, untreated non-small cell lung cancer. Only patients for whom sufficient RNA was available from at least two tumor regions were selected for TCR sequencing. This clonotype has a count of ten or more. The clone's antigen remains unknown. No qualities accompany the bases; no much larger clone lies one base away.

The sequence was collected from a female donor with early-stage non-small cell lung cancer. Material: PBMCs, obtained at surgery. The sequence is built from TRBV7-9 and TRBJ1-2; the D gene cannot be named for sure. The nucleotide sequence reads TGTGCCAGCAGAGACTCGACTAACTATGGCTACACCTTC. Its product reads: CASRDSTNYGYTF.